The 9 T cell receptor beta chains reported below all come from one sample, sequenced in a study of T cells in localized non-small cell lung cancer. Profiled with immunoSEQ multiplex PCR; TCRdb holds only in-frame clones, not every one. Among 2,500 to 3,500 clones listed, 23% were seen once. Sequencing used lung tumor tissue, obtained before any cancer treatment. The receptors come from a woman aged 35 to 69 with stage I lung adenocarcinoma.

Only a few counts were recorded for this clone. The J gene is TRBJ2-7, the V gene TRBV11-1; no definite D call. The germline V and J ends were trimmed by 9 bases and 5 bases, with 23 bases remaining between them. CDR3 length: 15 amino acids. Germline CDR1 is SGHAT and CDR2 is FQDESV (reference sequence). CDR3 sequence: CARRPYRRPGNEQYF. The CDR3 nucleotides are TGTGCCAGAAGACCATACCGACGGCCTGGGAACGAGCAGTACTTC.

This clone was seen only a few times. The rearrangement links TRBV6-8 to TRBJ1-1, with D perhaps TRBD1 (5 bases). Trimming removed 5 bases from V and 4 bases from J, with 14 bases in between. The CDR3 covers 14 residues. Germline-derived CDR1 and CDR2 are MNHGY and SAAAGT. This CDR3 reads CASSDLGVGTEAFF. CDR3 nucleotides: TGTGCCAGCAGTGATCTGGGGGTAGGCACTGAAGCTTTCTTT.

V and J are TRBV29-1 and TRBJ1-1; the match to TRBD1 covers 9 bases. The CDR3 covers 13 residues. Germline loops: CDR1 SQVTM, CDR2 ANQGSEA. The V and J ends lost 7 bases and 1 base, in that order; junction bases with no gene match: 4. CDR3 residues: CSGTGAENTEAFF. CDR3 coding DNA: TGCAGCGGGACAGGGGCCGAGAACACTGAAGCTTTCTTT.

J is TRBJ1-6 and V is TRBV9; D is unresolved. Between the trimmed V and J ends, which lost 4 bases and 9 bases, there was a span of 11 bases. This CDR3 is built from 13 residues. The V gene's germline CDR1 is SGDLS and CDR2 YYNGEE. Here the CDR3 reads CASSPRESSPLHF. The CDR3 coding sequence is TGTGCCAGCAGCCCCCGGGAGTCTTCACCCCTCCACTTT.

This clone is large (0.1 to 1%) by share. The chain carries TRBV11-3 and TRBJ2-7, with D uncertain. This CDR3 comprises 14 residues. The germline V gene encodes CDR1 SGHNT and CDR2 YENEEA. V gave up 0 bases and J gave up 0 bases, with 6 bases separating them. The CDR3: CASSLEQSSYEQYF. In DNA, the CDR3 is TGTGCCAGCAGCTTAGAACAGAGCTCCTACGAGCAGTACTTC.

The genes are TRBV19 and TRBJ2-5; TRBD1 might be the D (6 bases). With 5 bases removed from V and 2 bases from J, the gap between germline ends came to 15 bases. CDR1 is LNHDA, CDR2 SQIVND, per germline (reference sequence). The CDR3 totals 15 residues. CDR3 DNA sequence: TGTGCCAGTAGTTTGGGGGCAGGTTCACAAGAGACCCAGTACTTC. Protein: CASSLGAGSQETQYF. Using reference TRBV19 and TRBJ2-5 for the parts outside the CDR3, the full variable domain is DGGITQSPKYLFRKEGQNVTLSCEQNLNHDAMYWYRQDPGQGLRLIYYSQIVNDFQKGDIAEGYSVSREKKESFPLTVTSAQKNPTAFYLCASSLGAGSQETQYFGPGTRLLVL.

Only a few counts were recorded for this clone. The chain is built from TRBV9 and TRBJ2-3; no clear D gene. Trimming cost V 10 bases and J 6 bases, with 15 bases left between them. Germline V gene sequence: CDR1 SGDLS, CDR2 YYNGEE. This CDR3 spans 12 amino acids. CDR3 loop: CALGQFRDTQYF. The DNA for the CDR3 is TGTGCCCTCGGGCAATTCCGGGATACGCAGTATTTT.

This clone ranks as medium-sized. Here the CDR3 reads CASSFQMWGSPLHF. CDR3 DNA sequence: TGTGCCAGCAGTTTCCAGATGTGGGGATCACCCCTCCACTTT. This chain uses TRBV6-8 with TRBJ1-6; D call uncertain. Germline V CDR1 and CDR2: MNHGY, SAAAGT. Trimming removed 4 bases at V and 10 bases at J, with 14 bases between. The CDR3 contains 14 residues.

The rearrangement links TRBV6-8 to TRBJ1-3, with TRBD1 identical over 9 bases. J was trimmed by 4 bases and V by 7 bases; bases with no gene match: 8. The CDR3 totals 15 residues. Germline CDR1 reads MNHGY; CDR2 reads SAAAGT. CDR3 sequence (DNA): TGTGCCAGCACCCCTGGACAGGGGAGAGGAAACACCATATATTTT. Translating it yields CASTPGQGRGNTIYF.